Listed here are 25 T cell receptor beta chains from one sample, sequenced in a study of STAT5B mutations in CD4+ large granular lymphocyte leukemia. Assay: immunoSEQ multiplex PCR; the TCRdb copy retains only in-frame clones and omits some. The data hold 25,000 to 35,000 clones, with around 71% observed a single time. The sample was CD4+ T cells from blood buffy coats. These receptors came from a human donor in good health.

The genes are TRBV28 and TRBJ2-7; weak D call: TRBD2 (7 bases). Germline loops: CDR1 MDHEN, CDR2 SYDVKM. V gave up 6 bases and J gave up 3 bases, with 18 bases separating them. This CDR3 comprises 15 residues. CDR3: CASSLRGAGVYEQYF. CDR3 bases: TGTGCCAGCAGCCTCCGGGGGGCGGGAGTCTACGAGCAGTACTTC.

The DNA for the CDR3 is TGTGCCAGCAGCCAAAGGGGGCGAAATTCACCCCTCCACTTT. It codes for CASSQRGRNSPLHF. V usage is TRBV14 and J usage is TRBJ1-6; 7 nucleotides line up with TRBD1. Germline V CDR1 and CDR2: SGHDN, FVKESK. J was trimmed by 7 bases and V by 2 bases; bases with no gene match: 2. CDR3 length: 14 amino acids.

The chain recombines TRBV29-1 with TRBJ1-2; tentatively, D is TRBD1 (5 bases). The CDR3 extends over 12 amino acids. CDR1 and CDR2 (germline): SQVTM, ANQGSEA. Trimming removed 7 bases from V and 0 bases from J, with 9 bases in between. The CDR3 DNA sequence: TGCAGCGCAACGACAGCTAACTATGGCTACACCTTC. Translated: CSATTANYGYTF.

The chain has TRBV6-6 and TRBJ1-6, with 9 positions matching TRBD1. The CDR3 runs 14 residues. Per germline, CDR1 MNHNY and CDR2 SVGAGI (reference sequence). The V and J ends lost 6 bases and 9 bases, in that order; junction bases with no gene match: 6. CDR3 DNA: TGTGCCAGCAGCCCTACAGGGGGCTCTTCACCCCTCCACTTT. This translates into CASSPTGGSSPLHF.

This clone was seen more than once but under ten times. The chain has TRBV28 and TRBJ2-7; TRBD2 matches at 9 bases. This CDR3 is built from 12 residues. Losses at the gene ends were 5 bases for V and 7 bases for J; bases not matched to a gene: 3. In germline, CDR1 is MDHEN, CDR2 SYDVKM. The CDR3 DNA follows: TGTGCCAGCAGTCTCCTAGCGGGGGAGCAGTACTTC. Amino acid sequence: CASSLLAGEQYF.

The count of this clone is one. CDR3 DNA: TGTGCCAGCAGTATGGAGAGGGGCCACGGTGGAGCCGAGCAGTACTTC. Translation gives CASSMERGHGGAEQYF. The chain recombines TRBV27 with TRBJ2-7, with D perhaps assigned TRBD1 or TRBD2 (5 bases each). The CDR3 runs to 16 residues. V lost 5 bases and J lost 6, with 23 bases in between. Germline CDR1 reads MNHEY; CDR2 reads SMNVEV (reference sequence).

V gene TRBV9 combines with J gene TRBJ2-5, with 10 bases identical to TRBD2. The V gene end was trimmed by 4 bases and the J gene end by 6 bases; junction bases not matched to a gene: 9. CDR3 length: 15 residues. The V gene's germline CDR1 is SGDLS and CDR2 YYNGEE. The chain's CDR3 is CASSKGTSEKKTQYF. The DNA for the CDR3 is TGTGCCAGCAGCAAGGGGACTAGCGAGAAGAAGACCCAGTACTTC.

This clone has more than one count but fewer than ten. The rearrangement joins TRBV28 to TRBJ1-2; D is uncertain. Trimming removed 9 bases at V and 0 bases at J, with 14 bases between. The CDR3 extends over 14 amino acids. The germline CDR1 and CDR2 sequences are MDHEN and SYDVKM. CDR3 in amino acids: CASTSPWSNYGYTF. In DNA, the CDR3 is TGTGCCAGTACCAGCCCATGGTCTAACTATGGCTACACCTTC.

The chain uses TRBV19 and TRBJ2-7; tentatively, D is TRBD1 or TRBD2 (5 bases each). Trimming cost V 5 bases and J 0 bases, with 14 bases left between them. Germline CDR1 and CDR2: LNHDA and SQIVND (reference sequence). This CDR3 spans 15 amino acids. The CDR3 sequence is CASSHDTGPSYEQYF. The CDR3 DNA reads TGTGCCAGTAGTCATGACACGGGACCCTCCTACGAGCAGTACTTC.

This chain links TRBV19 with TRBJ2-2; perhaps TRBD1 as D (5 bases). CDR1 is LNHDA and CDR2 is SQIVND in the germline V gene (reference sequence). There are 14 residues in the CDR3. V was shortened by 3 bases and J by 4 bases, with 9 bases between the two germline ends. The CDR3 region is CASSIRQLTGELFF. The CDR3 bases are TGTGCCAGTAGTATCCGACAGCTCACCGGGGAGCTGTTTTTT.

J is TRBJ2-1 and V is TRBV9; D call uncertain. CDR1 and CDR2 (germline): SGDLS, YYNGEE. The V gene lost 3 bases and the J gene lost 0 bases, with 13 bases spanning the gap. The CDR3 extends over 16 amino acids. CDR3 sequence reads: CASSEESSSSYNEQFF. In nucleotides, the CDR3 is TGTGCCAGCAGCGAAGAAAGCTCAAGCTCCTACAATGAGCAGTTCTTC.

The V gene is TRBV7-9, the J gene TRBJ1-5; 9 bases line up with TRBD1. CDR1 is SEHNR and CDR2 is FQNEAQ in the germline V gene (reference sequence). The CDR3 loop spans 15 amino acids. The V segment lost 1 base and the J segment 4 bases; nucleotides outside the gene matches: 2. CDR3 residues: CASSLEGTGNQPQHF. The DNA of the CDR3 is TGTGCCAGCAGCTTAGAGGGGACAGGGAATCAGCCCCAGCATTTT.

Written as DNA, the CDR3 is TGTGCCAGCAGTAGGGCCCGACTAGCGGGGGCCTCTGGGGCCAACGTCCTGACTTTC. Encoded protein: CASSRARLAGASGANVLTF. The rearrangement uses TRBV27 and TRBJ2-6, with 12 bases fitting TRBD2. There are 19 residues in the CDR3. Germline lookup yields CDR1 MNHEY and CDR2 SMNVEV (reference sequence). V lost 5 bases to trimming and J lost 0 bases; unmatched junction nucleotides: 8.

The rearrangement uses TRBV7-8 and TRBJ1-2, with D uncertain. The CDR3 contains 14 residues. Trimming removed 3 bases at V and 1 base at J, with 9 bases between. The V gene's germline CDR1 is SGHVS and CDR2 FQNEAQ. The CDR3 coding sequence is TGTGCCAGCAGCTTGATTACAAGTAACTATGGCTACACCTTC. Translation: CASSLITSNYGYTF.

V usage is TRBV7-2 and J usage is TRBJ2-5; tentative D call: TRBD1 (5 bases). The better agreement between TRBJ2-7 and the DNA end casts doubt on the J call. This CDR3 is 14 amino acids long. Looked up from germline, CDR1 is SGHTA and CDR2 is FQGNSA. CDR3 amino acids: CASSVDSYSYEQYF. The CDR3 coding sequence is TGTGCCAGCAGCGTTGACAGCTACTCCTACGAGCAGTACTTC.

The chain joins TRBV28 to TRBJ1-1; the match to TRBD1 covers 8 bases. Trimming at V came to 8 bases and at J to 0 bases, leaving 5 bases not matched to a gene. CDR3 length: 14 amino acids. CDR1 MDHEN and CDR2 SYDVKM come from the germline V gene. The CDR3 here is CASLAGGLNTEAFF. CDR3 bases: TGTGCCAGCCTCGCAGGGGGCTTGAACACTGAAGCTTTCTTT.

This clone showed up just a few times. The V call is TRBV10-3, the J call TRBJ1-2; 8 bases are a match to TRBD1. This CDR3 contains 14 residues. CDR1 is ENHRY, CDR2 SYGVKD, per germline. Germline trimming cut 2 bases from V and 6 bases from J; bases unmatched to any gene: 5. DNA of the CDR3: TGTGCCATCAGTGAGAGGCGGACAGGGCATGGCTACACCTTC. Its protein product is CAISERRTGHGYTF.

The V and J genes are TRBV5-6 and TRBJ2-7; D gene unclear. The CDR3 length is 12 residues. Between the trimmed V and J ends, which lost 4 bases and 4 bases, there was a span of 9 bases. In germline, CDR1 is SGHDT, CDR2 YYEEEE. The CDR3 loop reads CASSPQGYEQYF. Here the CDR3 DNA reads TGTGCCAGCAGCCCCCAAGGGTACGAGCAGTACTTC.

This clone was seen more than once but under ten times. The chain recombines TRBV7-9 with TRBJ1-4; no clear D. Deletions cut 3 bases from V and 2 bases from J, with 7 bases between. CDR1 SEHNR and CDR2 FQNEAQ come from the germline V gene (reference sequence). The CDR3 extends over 14 amino acids. The CDR3 loop is CASSLHLTNEKLFF. CDR3 nucleotide sequence: TGTGCCAGCAGCTTGCACCTCACTAATGAAAAACTGTTTTTT.

DNA of the CDR3: TGTGCCACCAGCAGAGATACAGGGGGGTTTGGAAACACCATATATTTT. Its translation: CATSRDTGGFGNTIYF. The chain uses TRBV15 and TRBJ1-3, with TRBD1 matching 8 bases. The germline V gene has CDR1 LNHNV and CDR2 YYDKDF (reference sequence). After removal of 0 bases from V and 3 bases from J, the junction contained 4 bases not matched to a gene. CDR3 length: 16 amino acids.

This clone was recorded once. V gene TRBV7-9 combines with J gene TRBJ2-7, with 7 nucleotides matching TRBD1. The length of the CDR3 is 12 residues. The trim removed 6 bases at V and 6 bases at J, leaving 5 bases unmatched. Germline-derived CDR1 and CDR2 are SEHNR and FQNEAQ (reference sequence). The CDR3 DNA reads as TGTGCCAGCAGTCCACAGGGGTTCGAGCAGTACTTC. Translating gives CASSPQGFEQYF.

The chain couples TRBV10-2 to TRBJ2-3, with TRBD2 matching 8 bases. V shed 3 bases, J shed 0 bases, and the junction held 2 bases outside the gene matches. Per germline, CDR1 WSHSY and CDR2 SAAADI. The CDR3 contains 15 residues. Here the CDR3 reads CASSDKRGSTDTQYF. In DNA form, the CDR3 reads TGCGCCAGCAGTGACAAGCGGGGGAGCACAGATACGCAGTATTTT.

The gene calls are TRBV20-1 and TRBJ2-7; 8 bases fit TRBD2. The CDR3 is 11 residues long. V was clipped by 3 bases and J by 7 bases; unmatched bases: 2. Germline assignment: CDR1 DFQATT and CDR2 SNEGSKA (reference sequence). For the CDR3, the DNA is TGCAGTGCTAGCCGGGGGGGGGAGCAGTACTTC. It translates to CSASRGGEQYF.

This chain uses TRBV11-2 with TRBJ1-2; D is possibly TRBD1 (5 bases). CDR1 is SGHAT, CDR2 FQNNGV, per germline. The CDR3 is made up of 13 amino acids. The ends were cut back, 1 base at V and 8 bases at J, with 11 bases in the middle. For the CDR3, the DNA is TGTGCCAGCAGCTTAGGGGGGAGGGAGGGCTACACCTTC. This translates into CASSLGGREGYTF.

This clone was detected only a few times. For the CDR3, the DNA is TGCGCCAGCAGCTCGGGACAGAGTTACGAGCAGTACTTC. Translation: CASSSGQSYEQYF. The rearrangement joins TRBV5-1 to TRBJ2-7; TRBD1 matches at 7 bases. Germline V CDR1 and CDR2: SGHRS, YFSETQ. CDR3 length: 13 amino acids. The junction had 4 bases not matched to a gene; V was cut back by 3 bases and J by 4 bases.